This T cell receptor (beta chain) was obtained from a study of metastatic and nonmetastatic thyroid tumors. TCRdb reanalyzed the PCR reads with MiXCR. This table holds around 64,000 clones, 4% to 4.5% found once. This clone was found many times. Its antigen is unknown. This sequence may be a read error, since a much larger clone differs from it by one base. Other DNA sequences within the sample encode an identical CDR3. All patients reached thyroid surgery having received no treatment beforehand. Germline values: CDR1 MNHEY, CDR2 SVGAGI. The CDR3 extends over 17 amino acids. Study-wide points: Across blood and tumor, TCR beta diversity in malignant thyroid tumors was reportedly significantly higher than in benign nodules.

The TCR sequence derives from a female donor with papillary thyroid cancer or a benign thyroid nodule (not recorded which). Some clones in this sample may be carry-over from other donors' samples. The specimen was blood. V and J are TRBV6-5 and TRBJ1-1; a possible D gene is TRBD1 (5 bases). The CDR3, as DNA: TGTGCCAGCAGTTACTCCGATCCGGGGCAGGGTTGGACTGAAGCCTTCTTT. The encoded protein is CASSYSDPGQGWTEAFF.